At least ten counts were recorded for the clone carrying this TCR beta chain. The data belong to a study of T-cell reconstitution after alpha-beta-depleted transplantation in children. Unique molecular identifiers were incorporated when the TCRbeta library was constructed. TCRdb ran MiXCR on the PCR reads and lists one entry per CDR3 protein. Counted here are approximately 400,000 distinct CDR3 sequences, 11% occurring once; the ten biggest clones make up roughly 6%. The sequence was obtained from a human donor who donated a stem cell graft to a child with acute myeloid leukemia. This specimen was PBMCs from the stem cell graft donor, taken from the stem cell graft.

CDR3 amino acids: CSARGGSGTEAFF. The DNA for the CDR3 is TGCAGTGCTAGGGGGGGTTCGGGCACTGAAGCTTTCTTT. The chain employs TRBV20-1 and TRBJ1-1, with D possibly TRBD1 on 5 matching bases. The ends were cut back, 3 bases at V and 4 bases at J, with 12 bases in the middle. The CDR3 sequence is 13 residues long. CDR1 is DFQATT and CDR2 is SNEGSKA in the germline V gene (reference sequence).